Sequencing of this T cell receptor beta chain was carried out in a study of cytomegalovirus exposure and HLA in healthy donors (dated by TCRdb to the late 2010s). Turning to the overall study: According to an earlier analysis of 550 to 750 of the donors, 150 million to 200 million T cells yielded roughly 110 million unique TCR beta sequences and 250 to 350 Gb of sequence data. In the later analysis, no new phenotypic data were used to find candidate immune exposures; instead, reliance was placed on TCR beta sequences and their occurrence across donors. On average, around 200,000 unique TCR beta nucleotide sequences were sequenced per donor among about 400 genotyped donors of the cohort, with 15% to 20% of those sequences being non-productive. To study patterns of TCR occurrence, a later analysis re-analyzed previously published TCR beta repertoires from 650 to 750 donors and added high-resolution HLA genotyping. Using immunosequencing, the study profiled T cell repertoires from fewer than 700 subjects and related those repertoires to cytomegalovirus serostatus. A later genetic analysis used genome-wide SNP genotypes for about 65% of the roughly 700 donors, treating that subset as a discovery cohort. Donor age, sex, ethnicity and CMV serostatus were compiled together with the repertoire data. An earlier analysis of fewer than 700 of the donors applied high-throughput TCR beta sequencing to assess whether each TCR beta V gene segment acted as functional or pseudogenic. The study combined high-throughput TCR immunosequencing, statistical association of individual TCRs with disease status, and machine learning to predict cytomegalovirus infection status. Approximately 330 gigabases of sequencing data and 70 million to 95 million unique TCR sequences made up an early release that covered fewer than 650 HLA-typed donors. The aim of the study was to test whether cataloging public T cell receptors could identify signatures of past pathogen exposure. Every discovery cohort repertoire had been produced on one sequencing platform. Roughly five DR-DQ haplotypes were handled as single units for association and clustering, since linkage in the cohort was strong. HLA typing covered class I and class II loci at four-digit resolution. Of the 300 to 500 genotyped donors, 81% were placed in the genetic ancestry cluster associated with self-reported Caucasian donors. A separate validation cohort of roughly 120 different subjects was used in addition to the approximately 700-subject first cohort. The number of donors typed differed by locus, with roughly 629-640 for A, B, C, DRB1 and DQB1, more than 500 for DQA1, approximately 580 for DPA1, and about 450 for DPB1. The investigation overall reported the following: Because counts were too low, 15 to 20 rarely observed V segments, including chromosome 9 orphons, were left out of the earlier analysis of about 620 of the donors. Because HLA typing was missing for some donors at each locus, association tests included only the typed subset. An association between a missense DCLRE1C variant and V-gene and J-gene trimming of TCR beta chains was found in a later genetic analysis and replicated in an independent cohort. The authors suggested that the approach could potentially be generalized to other disease states and immunological phenotypes. According to a later genetic analysis, donors in an Asian-associated ancestry cluster had fewer N-insertions in productive TCRs than the approximately 650-donor mean. A few of the identified cytomegalovirus-associated TCR beta chains were confirmed in vitro to be specific for cytomegalovirus antigens. In the study, about 150 TCR beta chains were listed as associated with cytomegalovirus. In an earlier analysis of some 500 of the donors, most TCR beta V segments were observed in productive rearrangements about 87% or about 30% of the time, broadly matching IMGT annotations. The classifier was reported to diagnose cytomegalovirus status with high specificity and sensitivity in both the original and validation cohorts. A cluster of highly shared sequence variants was judged likely to be a technical artifact of the sequencing pipeline. Correlated functional status among segregating V segments might be attributable to linkage disequilibrium, but an unknown experimental factor could not be ruled out. In a later analysis, HLA-associated TCR beta chains were found to be more clonally expanded and to have lower generation probabilities than equally common non-associated chains. Roughly uniform sequencing depth across donors was assumed in presence/absence analyses, although this assumption may not hold. In a later analysis, about 17,000 TCR beta sequences were associated with specific HLA alleles at a false discovery rate of 0.05. The only immune exposure information available for the cohort was CMV serostatus. A further reported finding was that TCR beta sequences accurately predicted the HLA-A and HLA-B alleles for most subjects in the first cohort. A later analysis found that most CMV-associated TCR beta chains appeared HLA-restricted, with HLA associations seemingly driven largely by CMV exposure. According to a later analysis, parvovirus B19, influenza, CMV and Epstein-Barr virus appeared linked to several top co-occurrence clusters. Some IMGT-functional V segments, including TRBV6-2 and TRBV6-3, could not be distinguished by the 87-base-pair reads and were therefore excluded. According to a later analysis, TCR association rates differed among HLA loci, with DRB1 alleles showing the most associated TCRs and HLA-C alleles showing the fewest. Only TCR beta chains were sequenced in this cohort, and the absence of alpha or paired-chain data limited detectable features. While some public TCRs were present in many individuals, most TCR sequences turned up only very rarely across donors. When HLA alleles, especially DR and DQ, strongly co-occurred, TCR associations were difficult to assign to individual alleles.

This clone was recorded only once. It has no known antigen specificity. The record has no base qualities; no much larger clone is one base away. Libraries were constructed by the immunoSEQ multiplex PCR assay. For the multiplex PCR, a mixture combining 60 forward primers for TCR Vbeta segments and 13 reverse primers for TCR Jbeta segments was used. Amplification of the CDR3 region of rearranged TCR beta genes was performed with a multiplex PCR assay on genomic DNA. Amplified TCR beta libraries were sequenced as 87-base-pair reads on the Illumina HiSeq System. As for how the authors treated the data: A later analysis counted around 72 million unique TCR beta chains across the 666 repertoires, and roughly 11 million of these chains were shared by at least two donors. Raw reads were error-corrected and collapsed into unique sequences by a nearest-neighbor algorithm in which closely related sequences were merged to remove PCR and sequencing errors. Alignment of CDR3 sequences to IMGT reference sequences was used to assign V, D and J gene segments. For a sequence to be retained, at least a six-nucleotide match to both a V gene segment and a J gene segment was required. Rearrangements were called productive when the CDR3 lacked stop codons and stayed in frame with V and J; all others were non-productive. CDR3 was defined by IMGT convention, running from the second conserved V-encoded cysteine to the conserved J-encoded phenylalanine. In an earlier analysis of roughly 580 of the donors, sequences lacking an unambiguous match to a single V gene segment were excluded. In an earlier analysis of some 590 of the donors, a V segment was called functional when productive rearrangements were above 56.7%, and segregating when the standard deviation between donors exceeded 5%. A statistical classification framework was developed to diagnose cytomegalovirus status using the catalog of TCR beta chain sequences. In a later analysis, V and J genes were assigned by comparing TCR nucleotide sequences against IMGT/GENE-DB human TR gene sequences. A later analysis assigned CDR3 sequences and most-parsimonious VDJ recombination scenarios with the TCRdist pipeline. In a later analysis, each TCR beta chain was defined by its CDR3 amino acid sequence together with its V-gene family, and reads without a unique V-gene family were excluded. As a way to deal with suspected cross-contamination and a sequencing artifact, a later analysis dropped nearly 600 nucleotide sequences that were highly shared and had low generation probability. In a later analysis, a clonal expansion index was calculated for each public chain from normalized within-repertoire ranks of inferred template counts. In a later analysis, generation probabilities were computed using a VDJ recombination model fitted to out-of-frame rearrangements, and the results were checked against IGoR. A later analysis scored TCR-TCR, TCR-HLA and TCR-CMV co-occurrence with hypergeometric tests, applying a repertoire-size bias correction to TCR pairs. A later analysis estimated false discovery rates by permuting HLA or CMV assignments 20 times. In a later analysis, co-occurring TCRs were grouped with DBSCAN, and TCRdist sequence similarity was added when clustering was performed within HLA-allele-positive subsets. Co-occurrence clustering excluded repertoires with fewer than 30,000 or more than 120,000 public chains, plus five with anomalous nucleotide sharing. TCRdb re-hosts the immuneACCESS table, in-frame sequences only. Its copies lack some clones; in the studies checked, an unresolved V gene accounts for under half of them, and the cause for the rest is not known. The V and J calls and the clone size are those of that table, but D and trimming were determined from the DNA. The table for this sample lists under 70,000 clones; approximately 80% of them were counted only once. The top ten hold approximately 2.3% of the sample.

The cohort consisted of approximately 670 healthy bone marrow donors. At the time of sampling, all cohort members were nominally healthy, though unrecorded immune exposures were likely present. The donor was CMV seronegative and belonged to the group of 352 seronegative cohort members. A peripheral blood sample was provided by each donor, and peripheral blood mononuclear cells were used for TCR beta sequencing. Genomic DNA extraction from the blood cell samples was performed with the Qiagen DNeasy Blood Extraction Kit. V drops 5 bases and J drops 1 base, leaving 12 bases in between. CDR1 and CDR2, looked up from the germline V gene (reference sequence), are SGHNT and YYREEE. CDR3 length: 15 amino acids, cysteine to phenylalanine. Only the CDR3 part of the read is kept: 45 bases, read in frame from the first base.

The chain employs TRBV5-4 and TRBJ1-4; a tentative D call is TRBD1 (6 bases match). The sequenced material came from PBMCs. The TCR originated in a female donor in good health and CMV-seronegative. Read as DNA, the sequence is TGTGCCAGCAGTCGGCAGGGGCAAACTAATGAAAAACTGTTTTTT. Translation gives CASSRQGQTNEKLFF.